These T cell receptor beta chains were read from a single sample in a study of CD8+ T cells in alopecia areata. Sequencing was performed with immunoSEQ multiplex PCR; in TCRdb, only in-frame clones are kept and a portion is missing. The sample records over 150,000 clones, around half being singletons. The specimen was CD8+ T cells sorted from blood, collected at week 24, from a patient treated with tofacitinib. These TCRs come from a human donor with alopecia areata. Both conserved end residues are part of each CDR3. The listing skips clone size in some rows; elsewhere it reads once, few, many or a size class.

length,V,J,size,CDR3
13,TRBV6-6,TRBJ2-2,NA,CASSYRDTGELFF
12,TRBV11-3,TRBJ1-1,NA,CASSWGDTEAFF
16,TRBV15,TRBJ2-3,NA,CATSRDGGGLLNTQYF
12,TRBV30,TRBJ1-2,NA,CAWSGGGWGYTF
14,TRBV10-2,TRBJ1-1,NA,CASYTSGVDTEAFF
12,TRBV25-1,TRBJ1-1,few,CASSEGNTEAFF
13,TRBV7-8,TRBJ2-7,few,CASSPDADFEQYF
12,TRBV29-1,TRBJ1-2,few,CSVQTGNYGYTF
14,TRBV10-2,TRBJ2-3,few,CASSETGEKDTQYF
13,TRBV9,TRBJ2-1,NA,CASSVSPGNEQFF
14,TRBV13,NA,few,CASSSQLKGYEQYF
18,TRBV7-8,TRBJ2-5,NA,CASSLAPWGEGAQETQYF
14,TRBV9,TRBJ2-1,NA,CASSLRLADNEQFF
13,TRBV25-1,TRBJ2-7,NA,CASSAGLSGEQYF
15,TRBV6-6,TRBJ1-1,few,CASIIPGQGNTEAFF
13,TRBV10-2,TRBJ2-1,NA,CASSEGGYNEQFF
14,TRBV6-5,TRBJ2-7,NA,CASSYGTGPYEQYF
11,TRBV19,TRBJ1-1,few,CASTKNTEAFF
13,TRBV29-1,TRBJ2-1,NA,CSVDGTGNNEQFF
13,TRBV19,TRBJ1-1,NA,CASSIGVGTEAFF
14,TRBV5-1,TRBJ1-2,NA,CASSLYKTASGYTF
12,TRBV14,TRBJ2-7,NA,CASSQGRYEQYF
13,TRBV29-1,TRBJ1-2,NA,CSVEGLENYGYTF
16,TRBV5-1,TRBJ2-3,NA,CASRALAGGRTDTQYF
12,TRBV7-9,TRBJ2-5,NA,CASTSDQETQYF
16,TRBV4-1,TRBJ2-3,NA,CASSQRPGSSTDTQYF
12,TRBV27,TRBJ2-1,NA,CASGEKYNEQFF
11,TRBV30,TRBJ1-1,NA,CAWSVGLEAFF
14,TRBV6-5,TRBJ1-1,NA,CASSYGGSRNEAFF
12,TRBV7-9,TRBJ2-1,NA,CASSHQDSEQFF
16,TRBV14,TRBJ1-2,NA,CASSQVSGDGTHGYTF
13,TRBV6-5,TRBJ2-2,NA,CASSYEGGGELFF
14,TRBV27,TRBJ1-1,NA,CASSPANPNTEAFF
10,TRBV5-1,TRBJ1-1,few,CASSPIEAFF
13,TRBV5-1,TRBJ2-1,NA,CASSLGSYNEQFF